This TCR beta chain was sequenced for a study of shared clonotypes between healthy human individuals (dated by TCRdb to 2020 to 2022). At the level of the whole study: A couple of women and a few men aged 18 to 49 years were included in the cohort. For each donor, three plates each were used for CD4 naive and CD4 memory, two plates were used for CD8 naive, and one plate was used for CD8 memory. Blood TCR repertoires of a handful of healthy adults were deeply sequenced to estimate repertoire size and the extent of clonotype sharing between individuals. To increase sequencing depth and limit assay-specific biases, TCR repertoire library preparation and sequencing were carried out by different laboratories using diverse techniques. Each donor's leukapheresis produced roughly between about 0.9 and 9.5 billion PBMCs.

In the case of this clone: Its antigen remains unidentified. No much larger clone is present one base from it, and per-base qualities are unavailable.

Using the deep immunoSEQ assay, multiplex PCR amplified TCR CDR3 regions from genomic DNA. Genomic DNA extracted from each cell subset was distributed evenly over all wells of several immunoSEQ 96-well plates, and each plate served as one replicate. For sorted subsets, about 200 ng genomic DNA, equal to about 30,000 T cell genomes, was loaded into each replicate PCR. Purified libraries were measured with a Qubit 3.0 fluorometer, size-checked on a Bioanalyzer 2100, and measured again with the KAPA Library Quantification kit. Every immunoSEQ 96-well plate was sequenced on a separate single-read 150-cycle Illumina NextSeq 550 flow cell. The source study handled its data this way. Because the immunoSEQ output included only junctional sequences and no quality scores, the filtering could not be the same as the filtering used for full-length reads. Sequences were annotated with PyIR, a Python wrapper for IgBLAST v1.9, using IMGT germline references to assign V/J genes and CDR3. Reads with weak V/J assignments (E-value above 1e-6), missing CDR3, stop codons, out-of-frame junctions, or ambiguous translated residues were removed. V3J clonotypes were defined by identical inferred V gene, J gene, and CDR3 amino acid sequence. The percentage overlap between two repertoires was calculated by dividing the number of shared unique clonotypes by the size of the smaller repertoire. Richness of each repertoire was evaluated using RTK rarefaction, the Chao1 estimator, and Recon v2.1 estimates of unobserved clonotypes. Generation probabilities for all TCRbeta clonotypes obtained by the gDNA method from a handful of donors were computed using OLGA. In TCRdb, the immuneACCESS table is reduced to in-frame sequences with V and J assigned. These tables do not hold every clone; where another copy was compared, an unresolved V gene accounts for under half, and the others remain unexplained. V and J calls and clone size follow that table, whereas D and trimming were derived from the DNA. Here the sample has a few million clones; over 90% occur a single time. Clones ranked in the top ten supply about 0.41% of the sample.

Donors were healthy HIV-negative adults with no recently reported acute infections or vaccinations. Every donor was a Caucasian adult living in Nashville, Tennessee, USA. Magnetic negative selection was used to enrich CD4+ T cells, after which naive cells were positively selected on CD45RA and the negative fraction became the memory subset. Blood was collected by leukapheresis, and PBMCs were isolated by Ficoll-Histopaque density gradient centrifugation and then cryopreserved in liquid nitrogen vapor phase. Analytical flow cytometry was used to check the purity and quantity of each magnetically sorted T cell population. From each sorted fraction, genomic DNA was isolated and quantified by UV absorbance on a Nanodrop 2000c. Trimming leaves V shorter by 5 bases and J shorter by 3 bases, with the junction holding 3 bases beyond the gene matches. The CDR3 runs 14 residues from the cysteine to the phenylalanine. CDR3 DNA is the only sequence kept; it has 42 bases, read in frame from the first base. Based on the germline V gene (reference sequence), the CDR1 and CDR2 sequences are SEHNR and FQNEAQ.

Broader findings and caveats from the paper: Naive subsets generally had larger estimated clonotype richness than memory subsets did. Only blood was sampled, and tissue TCR repertoires likely differ from those in blood. Across four donors, roughly 5% of naive CD4, 3.5% of naive CD8, about 2% of memory CD4, and roughly 0.41% of memory CD8 clonotypes were shared. Based on pairwise subsampling, the degree of clonotype sharing among donors was expected to be affected by sequencing depth. Because the study included a small number of donors, the genetic and exposure-history diversity represented was limited. Compared with non-shared clonotypes, clonotypes shared by all four sorted-subset donors had higher generation probabilities. Even with the large sequencing depth, rarefaction of the sorted-subset datasets indicated that sequencing was incomplete.

Sequenced sample: naive CD4+ T cells from PBMCs. The meaning of the sample's cell subset or site label: CD45RA+ positively selected. This receptor was identified in a man aged 18 to 29 in good health. Some clones in this sample may be carry-over from other donors' samples. The V and J genes are TRBV7-9 and TRBJ2-3, with 9 bases in between that match TRBD1. The bases are TGTGCCAGCAGCGCCGACAGGGGGACAGATACGCAGTATTTT. Translated, this gives CASSADRGTDTQYF.